The sequence of this T cell receptor beta chain was determined in a study of OX40 agonist ivuxolimab in advanced cancers. The protocol was immunoSEQ multiplex PCR, while the TCRdb copy is restricted to in-frame clones and leaves out a portion. Of approximately 52,000 clones detected, roughly 78% appear once; the ten largest clones hold around 1.9%. Study outcomes and limitations: CD4+ T cells averaged fewer expanded clones than CD8+ T cells.

As regards this clone: As yet, its antigen is unknown.

This CDR3 region has 15 residues. The germline V gene has CDR1 SGHNT and CDR2 YENEEA. Trimming removed 3 bases from V and 1 base from J, with 12 bases in between. This receptor was taken from an adult with an advanced solid tumor such as melanoma, head and neck, liver or kidney cancer. The rearrangement uses TRBV11-3 and TRBJ2-5; D possibly matches TRBD1 or TRBD2 (6 bases each). The specimen was CD4+ or CD8+ T cells sorted from blood, collected in a trial of the OX40 agonist ivuxolimab. The chain's CDR3 is CASSLNGGRQETQYF. The CDR3 DNA follows: TGTGCCAGCAGCTTGAACGGGGGCCGCCAAGAGACCCAGTACTTC.